This TCR beta chain was sequenced for a study of cytomegalovirus exposure and HLA in healthy donors. In the study overall: Within the Caucasian-associated ancestry cluster were more than 75% of the approximately 400 genotyped donors.

The CDR3 extends over 12 amino acids. The V end lost 2 bases, the J end lost 7 bases, and 9 bases lay between the germline ends. Germline V lookup: CDR1 MGHRA, CDR2 YSYEKL. Study outcomes and limitations: A later analysis reported that several of the most significant clusters appeared to be linked to common viral pathogens, among them Epstein-Barr virus. Confirmation was obtained in vitro that three CMV-associated chains are specific for CMV antigens.

As regards this clone: What it binds is unknown.

The PCR ran on 60 Vbeta and 13 Jbeta primers. Only in-frame clones appear in the TCRdb table, and some are missing; sequencing was by immunoSEQ multiplex PCR. This repertoire includes 200,000 or so clones. This clonotype was obtained from a girl aged 2-10 years in good health and CMV-seropositive. Sequencing input: PBMCs. This sequence joins TRBV4-1 and TRBJ2-7, with D perhaps matching TRBD2 (5 bases). This chain's CDR3 is CASSQTGIEQYF. The CDR3 bases are TGCGCCAGCAGCCAAACGGGGATTGAGCAGTACTTC.